The following is a TCR beta chain sequence with its context. This sample was taken from a study of blood T cell repertoires in COVID-19. Here immunoSEQ multiplex PCR was the method, and the copy in TCRdb shows in-frame clones only, minus some. Found here are 190,000 or so clones, around 78% of them singletons; the top ten hold around 2.8%. V was pared by 5 bases and J by 2 bases, with 12 bases of the junction left unmatched. Germline V gene lookup returns CDR1 MNHNY and CDR2 SVGAGI (reference sequence). CDR3 size: 17 residues. Material: peripheral blood. The source is a woman over 75 with active or convalescent COVID-19. The chain carries TRBV6-6 and TRBJ1-3; TRBD1 aligns across 7 bases. The CDR3 loop reads CASSLKTGSLTGNTIYF. In DNA form, the CDR3 reads TGTGCCAGCAGTCTAAAGACAGGGAGCTTAACTGGAAACACCATATATTTT.